This T cell receptor beta chain originates from a study of cytomegalovirus exposure and HLA in healthy donors. The CDR3 is 13 residues long. Germline-derived CDR1 and CDR2 are LNHDA and SQIVND (reference sequence). Trimming shortened V by 6 bases and J by 1 base, and 9 bases separated the two germline ends. The primer mix had 60 Vbeta and 13 Jbeta primers. The repertoire was sequenced with immunoSEQ multiplex PCR; TCRdb's copy has only in-frame clones and lacks some. Among about 130,000 clones listed, about two thirds were seen once. This clone was seen just once. This receptor was obtained from a middle-aged woman in good health and CMV-seronegative. Sequencing was done on a sample of PBMCs. The chain employs TRBV19 and TRBJ1-1, with unresolved D. CDR3 region: CASSPGPNTEAFF. The CDR3 nucleotides read TGTGCCAGTAGCCCTGGGCCGAACACTGAAGCTTTCTTT.